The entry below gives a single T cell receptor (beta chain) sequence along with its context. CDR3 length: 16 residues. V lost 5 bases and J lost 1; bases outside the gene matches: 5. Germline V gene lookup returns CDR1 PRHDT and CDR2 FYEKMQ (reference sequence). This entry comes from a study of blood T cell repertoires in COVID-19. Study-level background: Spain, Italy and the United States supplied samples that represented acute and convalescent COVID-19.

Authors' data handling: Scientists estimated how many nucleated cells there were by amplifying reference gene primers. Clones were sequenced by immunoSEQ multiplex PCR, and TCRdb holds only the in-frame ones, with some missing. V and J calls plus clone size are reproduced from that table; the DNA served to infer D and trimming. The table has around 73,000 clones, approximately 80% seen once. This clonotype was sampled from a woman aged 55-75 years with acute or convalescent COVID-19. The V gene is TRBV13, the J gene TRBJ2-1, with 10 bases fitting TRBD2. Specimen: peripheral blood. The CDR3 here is CASSIGLAASYNEQFF. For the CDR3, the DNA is TGTGCCAGCAGCATTGGACTAGCGGCTTCCTACAATGAGCAGTTCTTC. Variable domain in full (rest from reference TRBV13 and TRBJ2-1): AAGVIQSPRHLIKEKRETATLKCYPIPRHDTVYWYQQGPGQDPQFLISFYEKMQSDKGSIPDRFSAQQFSDYHSELNMSSLELGDSALYFCASSIGLAASYNEQFFGPGTRLTVL.